These 9 T cell receptor beta chains were sequenced from one sample in a study of CD8+CD57+ T cells in acquired aplastic anemia. Using genomic DNA as the template, TCR beta VDJ and CDR3 profiling was carried out. Each CDR3 protein gets one entry after TCRdb re-called the reads with MiXCR. The sample lists about 150,000 distinct CDR3 sequences; approximately 52% were seen once. Flow cytometry had shown expanded CD8+CD57+ cells in the patients chosen for sequencing. The sample consisted of sorted CD4+, CD8+, or CD8+CD57+ T cells (not recorded which) from PBMCs. The receptors shown here come from a human donor with aplastic anemia.

J is TRBJ1-2 and V is TRBV11-2; D is ambiguous. Trimming took 0 bases from V and 4 from J, leaving 12 bases between them. CDR3 length: 15 residues. CDR1 SGHAT and CDR2 FQNNGV come from the germline V gene. The CDR3 loop is CASSLDLGEVYGYTF. CDR3 coding DNA: TGTGCCAGCAGCTTAGATCTCGGGGAAGTCTATGGCTACACCTTC. Complete variable domain (other parts from reference TRBV11-2 and TRBJ1-2): EAGVAQSPRYKIIEKRQSVAFWCNPISGHATLYWYQQILGQGPKLLIQFQNNGVVDDSQLPKDRFSAERLKGVDSTLKIQPAKLEDSAVYLCASSLDLGEVYGYTFGSGTRLTVV.

Many counts were recorded for this clonotype. The V gene is TRBV20-1, the J gene TRBJ2-3, with 10 bases aligning to TRBD2. The CDR3 is 15 amino acids. Germline V CDR1 and CDR2: DFQATT, SNEGSKA (reference sequence). Unmatched junction bases numbered 10, after V lost 4 bases and J lost 6 bases. CDR3 amino acids: CSATMSGGALDTQYF. Here the CDR3 DNA reads TGCAGTGCTACGATGAGCGGGGGGGCCTTGGATACGCAGTATTTT.

This sequence joins TRBV7-9 and TRBJ1-2; no firm D call. Germline V gene lookup returns CDR1 SEHNR and CDR2 FQNEAQ (reference sequence). Trimming took off 4 bases at V and 6 bases at J, with 9 bases between the two ends. There are 12 residues in the CDR3. CDR3: CASSSRADGYTF. CDR3 DNA: TGTGCCAGCAGCTCCCGTGCTGATGGCTACACCTTC.

Turning to this clonotype: A junction boundary mismatches the germline segment, possibly from a read error. The gene calls are TRBV2 and TRBJ2-2, with 10 bases aligning to TRBD2. CDR1 is SNHLY, CDR2 FYNNEI, per germline. This CDR3 comprises 13 residues. CDR3 in amino acids: CASNKGLARELFF. CDR3 bases: TGTGCCAGCAACAAGGGACTAGCGCGGGAGCTATTTTTT.

CDR3 region: CASSRGSSPLHF. Written as DNA, the CDR3 is TGTGCCAGCAGCCGGGGTTCTTCACCCCTCCACTTT. The chain links TRBV7-2 to TRBJ1-6; no firm D call. From germline, CDR1 is SGHTA and CDR2 FQGNSA. The CDR3 has 12 amino acids. V was clipped by 5 bases and J by 9 bases, with 8 bases between them.

This clonotype was picked up many times. The chain recombines TRBV6-1 with TRBJ1-1, with TRBD1 as a possible D gene (5 bases). V was trimmed by 2 bases and J by 2 bases, leaving 15 bases between them. The germline CDR1 and CDR2 sequences are MNHNS and SASEGT. The CDR3 has 16 residues. The DNA of the CDR3 is TGTGCCAGCAGTGAAAGTCCAGGGTTTTATAACACTGAAGCTTTCTTT. This translates into CASSESPGFYNTEAFF.

This clonotype was seen many times. No conserved phenylalanine or tryptophan is present at the end of the CDR3, so a read error is the likely explanation. The rearrangement links TRBV7-7 to TRBJ2-1; perhaps TRBD1 as D (5 bases). The CDR3 has 15 residues. Germline lookup yields CDR1 SSHAT and CDR2 FNYEAQ (reference sequence). CDR3 residues: CASSLGRAAYNEQFL. CDR3 nucleotides: TGTGCTAGCAGCTTAGGCAGGGCTGCCTACAATGAGCAGTTCCTC.

V is TRBV3-1 and J is TRBJ1-2; no clear D. The CDR3 length is 12 residues. Trimming pared 5 bases from V and 0 bases from J, leaving 4 bases between. Germline-derived CDR1 and CDR2 are LGHDT and YNNKEL (reference sequence). This chain's CDR3 is CASSLANYGYTF. The CDR3 nucleotides are TGTGCCAGCAGCTTAGCTAACTATGGCTACACCTTC.

The genes are TRBV5-5 and TRBJ2-7, with 8 bases aligning to TRBD1. V trimming: 0 bases; J trimming: 7 bases; junction bases outside the gene matches: 9. CDR3 length equals 15 residues. Germline V gene data show CDR1 as SGHKS and CDR2 as YYEKEE (reference sequence). Here the CDR3 reads CASSLAGQGAVEQYF. The CDR3 DNA is TGTGCCAGCAGCTTGGCCGGGCAGGGGGCAGTTGAGCAGTACTTC.